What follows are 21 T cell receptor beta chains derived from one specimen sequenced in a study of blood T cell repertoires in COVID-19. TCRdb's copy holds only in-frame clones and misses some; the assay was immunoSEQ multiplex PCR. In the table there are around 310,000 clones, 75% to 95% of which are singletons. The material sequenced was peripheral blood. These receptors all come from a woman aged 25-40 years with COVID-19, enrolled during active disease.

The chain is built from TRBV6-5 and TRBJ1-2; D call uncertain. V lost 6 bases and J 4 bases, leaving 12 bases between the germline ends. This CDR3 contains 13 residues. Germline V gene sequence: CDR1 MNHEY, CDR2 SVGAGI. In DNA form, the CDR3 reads TGTGCCAGCAGACCGGCAGGCTTCTATGGCTACACCTTC. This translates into CASRPAGFYGYTF.

This chain's CDR3 is CASSLNPVETQYF. Written as DNA, the CDR3 is TGTGCCAGCAGCTTAAATCCGGTAGAGACCCAGTACTTC. V and J are TRBV7-9 and TRBJ2-5, with D unresolved. The germline CDR1 and CDR2 sequences are SEHNR and FQNEAQ (reference sequence). V lost 2 bases, J lost 4 bases, and 8 bases lay in between. The CDR3 covers 13 residues.

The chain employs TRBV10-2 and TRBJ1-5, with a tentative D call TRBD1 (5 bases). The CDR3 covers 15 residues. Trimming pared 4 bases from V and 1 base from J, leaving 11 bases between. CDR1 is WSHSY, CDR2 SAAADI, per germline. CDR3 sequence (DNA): TGCGCCAGCAGTGTGGGATCAGGGAGCAATCAGCCCCAGCATTTT. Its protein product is CASSVGSGSNQPQHF.

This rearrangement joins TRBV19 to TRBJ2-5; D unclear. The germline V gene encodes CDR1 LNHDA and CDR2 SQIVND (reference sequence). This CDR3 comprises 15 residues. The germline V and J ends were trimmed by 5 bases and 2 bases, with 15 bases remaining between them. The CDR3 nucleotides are TGTGCCAGTAGTGATCCCCGCGTGCTTCAAGAGACCCAGTACTTC. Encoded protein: CASSDPRVLQETQYF.

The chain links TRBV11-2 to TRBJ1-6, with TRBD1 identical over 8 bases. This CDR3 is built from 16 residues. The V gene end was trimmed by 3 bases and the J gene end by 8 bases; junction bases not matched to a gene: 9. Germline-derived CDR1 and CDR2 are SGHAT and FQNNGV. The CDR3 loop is CASSFFPDRADSPLHF. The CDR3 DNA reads TGTGCCAGCAGCTTTTTCCCGGACAGGGCCGATTCACCCCTCCACTTT.

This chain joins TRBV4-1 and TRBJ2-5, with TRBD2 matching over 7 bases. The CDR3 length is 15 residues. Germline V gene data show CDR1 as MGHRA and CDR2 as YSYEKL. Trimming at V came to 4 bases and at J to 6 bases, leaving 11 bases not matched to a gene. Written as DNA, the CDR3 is TGCGCCAGCAGCCCTTTCGGACTAGGCAAACAGACCCAGTACTTC. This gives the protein CASSPFGLGKQTQYF.

Written as DNA, the CDR3 is TGCGCCAGCAGCCTTGGACTAGGCACAGATACGCAGTATTTT. Translation gives CASSLGLGTDTQYF. V is TRBV5-1 and J is TRBJ2-3, with 7 bases lining up with TRBD2. This CDR3 contains 14 residues. The germline gives CDR1 SGHRS, CDR2 YFSETQ. The V and J ends lost 4 bases and 1 base, in that order; junction bases with no gene match: 3. The full variable domain, with the rest looked up from reference TRBV5-1 and TRBJ2-3, is KAGVTQTPRYLIKTRGQQVTLSCSPISGHRSVSWYQQTPGQGLQFLFEYFSETQRNKGNFPGRFSGRQFSNSRSEMNVSTLELGDSALYLCASSLGLGTDTQYFGPGTRLTVL.

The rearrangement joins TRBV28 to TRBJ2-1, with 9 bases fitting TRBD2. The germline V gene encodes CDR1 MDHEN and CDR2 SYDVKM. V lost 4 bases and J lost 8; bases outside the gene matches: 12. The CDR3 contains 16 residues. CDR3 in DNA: TGTGCCAGCAGTTCACCCCAGGCGGGAGGGCTGGATGAGCAGTTCTTC. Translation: CASSSPQAGGLDEQFF.

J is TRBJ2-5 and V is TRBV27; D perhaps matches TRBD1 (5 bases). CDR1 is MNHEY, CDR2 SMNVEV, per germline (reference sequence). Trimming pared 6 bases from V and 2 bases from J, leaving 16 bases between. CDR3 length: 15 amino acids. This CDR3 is CASRGRKGLQETQYF. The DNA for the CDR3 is TGTGCCAGCAGAGGCAGGAAGGGGTTACAAGAGACCCAGTACTTC.

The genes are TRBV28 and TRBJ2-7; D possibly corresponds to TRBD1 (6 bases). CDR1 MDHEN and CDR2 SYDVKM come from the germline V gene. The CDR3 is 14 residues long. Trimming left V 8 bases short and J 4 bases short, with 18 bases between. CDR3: CASAPWTARYEQYF. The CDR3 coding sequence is TGTGCCAGCGCCCCTTGGACAGCCCGATACGAGCAGTACTTC.

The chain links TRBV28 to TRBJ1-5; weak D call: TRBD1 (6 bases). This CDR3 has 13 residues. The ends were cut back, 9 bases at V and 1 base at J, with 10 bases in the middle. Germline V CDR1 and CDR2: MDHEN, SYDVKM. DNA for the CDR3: TGTGCCAGTACGGACAGCAGCAATCAGCCCCAGCATTTT. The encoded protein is CASTDSSNQPQHF.

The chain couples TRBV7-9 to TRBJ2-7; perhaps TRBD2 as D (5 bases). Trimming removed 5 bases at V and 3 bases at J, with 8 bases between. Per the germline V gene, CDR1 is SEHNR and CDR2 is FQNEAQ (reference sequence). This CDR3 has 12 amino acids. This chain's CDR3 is CASSTGIYEQYF. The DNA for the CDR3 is TGTGCCAGCAGCACCGGGATCTACGAGCAGTACTTC.

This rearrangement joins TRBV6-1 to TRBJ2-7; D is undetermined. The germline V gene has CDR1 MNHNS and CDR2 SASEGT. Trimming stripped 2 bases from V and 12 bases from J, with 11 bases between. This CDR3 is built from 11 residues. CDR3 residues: CASSEIPGLYF. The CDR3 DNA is TGTGCCAGCAGTGAAATCCCAGGTCTGTACTTC.

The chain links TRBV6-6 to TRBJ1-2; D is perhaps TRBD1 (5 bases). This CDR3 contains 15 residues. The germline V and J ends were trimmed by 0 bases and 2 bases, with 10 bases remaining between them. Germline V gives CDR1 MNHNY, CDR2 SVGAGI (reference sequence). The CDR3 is CASSYSRGANYGYTF. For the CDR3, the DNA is TGTGCCAGCAGTTACTCAAGGGGCGCCAACTATGGCTACACCTTC.

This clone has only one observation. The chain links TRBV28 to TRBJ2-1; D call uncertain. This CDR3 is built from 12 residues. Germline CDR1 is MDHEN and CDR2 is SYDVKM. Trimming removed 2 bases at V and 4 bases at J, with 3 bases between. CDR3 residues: CASSLEYNEQFF. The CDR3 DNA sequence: TGTGCCAGCAGTTTAGAGTACAATGAGCAGTTCTTC.

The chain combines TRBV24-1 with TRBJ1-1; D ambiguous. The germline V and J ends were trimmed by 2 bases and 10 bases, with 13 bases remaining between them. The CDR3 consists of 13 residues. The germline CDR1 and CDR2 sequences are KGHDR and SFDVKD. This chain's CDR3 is CATSDWLGETAFF. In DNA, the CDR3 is TGTGCCACCAGTGATTGGCTTGGGGAGACAGCTTTCTTT.

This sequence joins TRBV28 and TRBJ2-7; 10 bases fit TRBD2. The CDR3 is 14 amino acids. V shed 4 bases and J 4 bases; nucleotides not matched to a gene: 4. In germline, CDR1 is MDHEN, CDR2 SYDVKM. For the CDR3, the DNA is TGTGCCAGCAGTTACGGGACTAGCGAGTACGAGCAGTACTTC. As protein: CASSYGTSEYEQYF. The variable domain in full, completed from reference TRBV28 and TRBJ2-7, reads DVKVTQSSRYLVKRTGEKVFLECVQDMDHENMFWYRQDPGLGLRLIYFSYDVKMKEKGDIPEGYSVSREKKERFSLILESASTNQTSMYLCASSYGTSEYEQYFGPGTRLTVT.

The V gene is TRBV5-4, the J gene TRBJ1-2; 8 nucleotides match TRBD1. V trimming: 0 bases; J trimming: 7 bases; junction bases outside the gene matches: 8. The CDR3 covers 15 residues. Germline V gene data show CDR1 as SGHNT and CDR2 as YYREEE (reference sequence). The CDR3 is CASSLVGQGTFGYTF. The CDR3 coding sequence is TGTGCCAGCAGCTTGGTAGGACAGGGAACTTTTGGCTACACCTTC. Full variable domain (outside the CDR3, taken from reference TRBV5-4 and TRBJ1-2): ETGVTQSPTHLIKTRGQQVTLRCSSQSGHNTVSWYQQALGQGPQFIFQYYREEENGRGNFPPRFSGLQFPNYSSELNVNALELDDSALYLCASSLVGQGTFGYTFGSGTRLTVV.

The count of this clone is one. The CDR3 reads CASSYRGRIRGNTIYF. The CDR3 DNA reads as TGTGCCAGCAGTTACCGAGGAAGGATACGAGGAAACACCATATATTTT. V is TRBV6-2 or TRBV6-3 and J is TRBJ1-3; D gene ambiguous. Trimming cost V 2 bases and J 4 bases, with 15 bases left between them. Germline values: CDR1 MNHEY, CDR2 SVGEGT. The CDR3 extends over 16 amino acids.

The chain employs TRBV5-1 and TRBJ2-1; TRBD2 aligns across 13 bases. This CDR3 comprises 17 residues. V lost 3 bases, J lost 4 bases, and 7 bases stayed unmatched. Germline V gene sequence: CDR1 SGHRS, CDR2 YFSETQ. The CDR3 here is CASSSGLAGTHYNEQFF. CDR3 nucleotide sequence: TGCGCCAGCAGCTCGGGACTAGCGGGAACCCATTACAATGAGCAGTTCTTC. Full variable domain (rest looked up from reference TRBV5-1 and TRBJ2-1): KAGVTQTPRYLIKTRGQQVTLSCSPISGHRSVSWYQQTPGQGLQFLFEYFSETQRNKGNFPGRFSGRQFSNSRSEMNVSTLELGDSALYLCASSSGLAGTHYNEQFFGPGTRLTVL.

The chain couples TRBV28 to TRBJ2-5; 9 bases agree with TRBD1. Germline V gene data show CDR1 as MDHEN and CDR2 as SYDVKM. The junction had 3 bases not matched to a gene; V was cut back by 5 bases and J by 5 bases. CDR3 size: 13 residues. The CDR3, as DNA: TGTGCCAGCAGTCAAACAGGGGGCGAGACCCAGTACTTC. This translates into CASSQTGGETQYF.